The source of this TCR beta chain is a study of CD8+ T cells in alopecia areata. Overall study: Administration of oral tofacitinib to treated patients was at 5 to 10 mg twice daily.

In each case, RNA was isolated and then reverse transcribed into cDNA as the sequencing template. Assay used: immunoSEQ multiplex PCR; TCRdb lists only in-frame clones, some missing. Found here are 98,000 or so clones, 50% to 75% of them singletons; the top ten hold about 16%. The treatment: oral pan-JAK inhibitor, 5-10 mg twice daily. From PBMCs, CD4+ and CD8+ T cells were sorted. Study results and caveats: Numerous expanded lesional clones remained in scalp and blood during tofacitinib.

The V gene lost 4 bases and the J gene lost 0 bases, with 13 bases spanning the gap. Germline assignment: CDR1 SGDLS and CDR2 YYNGEE. CDR3 size: 16 residues. Points on this clone: The antigen remains unidentified.

Sequencing was performed on CD8+ T cells sorted from blood, taken at week 4, from a patient treated with tofacitinib. The sequence came from a human donor with alopecia areata. The chain joins TRBV9 to TRBJ1-4; D is uncertain. CDR3 sequence reads: CASSPFGAATNEKLFF. Here the CDR3 DNA reads TGTGCCAGCAGCCCCTTTGGTGCCGCAACTAATGAAAAACTGTTTTTT. Complete variable domain (other parts from reference TRBV9 and TRBJ1-4): DSGVTQTPKHLITATGQRVTLRCSPRSGDLSVYWYQQSLDQGLQFLIQYYNGEERAKGNILERFSAQQFPDLHSELNLSSLELGDSALYFCASSPFGAATNEKLFFGSGTQLSVL.